This TCR beta chain appears in the sequencing data of a study of T cell responses to AZD1222 COVID-19 vaccine. This CDR3 has 15 residues. Germline values: CDR1 KGHSH, CDR2 LQKENI. V lost 2 bases and J lost 6, with 17 bases in between. Study-level findings and limits: Sampling captured repertoires only after the peak T cell response.

The table came from immunoSEQ multiplex PCR; TCRdb's copy has only in-frame clones and leaves some out. The sample holds roughly 91,000 clones, about 92% seen once. Worth noting for this clone: Its antigen remains unidentified.

Source: peripheral blood, taken on day 0 of AZD1222 vaccination. The chain combines TRBV18 with TRBJ2-7; a weak D match, TRBD1 (5 bases). This TCR came from an adult in good health. CDR3 in amino acids: CASSPDFRGQSEQYF. CDR3 DNA: TGTGCCAGCTCACCAGATTTTAGGGGTCAGAGCGAGCAGTACTTC.